This TCR beta chain was profiled in a study of T cells in Graves' hyperthyroidism and ophthalmopathy (dated by TCRdb to between 2018 and 2021). Background for the entire study: Peripheral blood samples were taken at initial diagnosis, before any treatment was given. TCR V-J signatures able to tell the groups apart were searched for in a discovery cohort of 90 to 100 patients, of whom around 43 had Graves' ophthalmopathy and roughly 57 had stable Graves' hyperthyroidism. Whether ophthalmopathy could be predicted prospectively was tested in an independent validation cohort made up of under 20 hyperthyroidism patients plus 17 patients who later progressed to ophthalmopathy. For training and testing, the 100 patients in the discovery cohort were randomly divided in a 7:3 ratio. In addition, the study compared T-cell repertoires in thyroid tissue and in blood from six Graves' hyperthyroidism patients. After sampling, hyperthyroidism patients received methimazole starting at 30 mg daily, and ophthalmopathy patients received high-dose intravenous methylprednisolone. According to the paper, TCR Vbeta CDR3 sequencing was carried out on 120 to 150 peripheral blood samples, which came from approximately 41 ophthalmopathy, approximately 78 hyperthyroidism and some 17 progressor patients.

Moderately to severely active disease, a Clinical Activity Score of at least 3, a NOSPECS grade of at least 4, and a duration under 3 months were present in ophthalmopathy patients. Patients with uncontrolled infections, other autoimmune diseases, pregnancy or lactation were excluded. Diagnoses relied on clinical symptoms, serum thyroxine and TRAb, thyroid ultrasound and orbital computed tomography. PBMCs were isolated from 8 to 10 ml of fresh peripheral blood by Ficoll-Paque density gradient centrifugation. Total RNA was extracted with Trizol reagent, and quality was checked on an Agilent 2100 Bioanalyzer. This clonotype has ten or more counts. The specificity of this receptor is unknown. Per-base quality was not reported, and no clone a single base away is much larger than it. Overall results and qualifications from the work: Blood samples also contained most of the expanded thyroid clonotypes (frequency above 0.001), which suggests that blood repertoires may reflect thyroid immune responses. In cross-validation, a model built on a 13 V-J signature told ophthalmopathy apart from stable hyperthyroidism with just under 90% sensitivity and around 83% specificity, and in testing the same model reached 80%/75%. Sample size was not statistically predetermined, and blinding of investigators to group allocation was not performed. In validation, the model predicted progression to ophthalmopathy with over 65% sensitivity and less than 80% specificity, a median of about 6 months before onset.

The TCR beta CDR3 regions were amplified from RNA transcripts. For the first round of RT-PCR on the TCR CDR3, the HTBI primer set was used together with the Qiagen OneStep RT-PCR kit. The libraries were constructed in a second round of multiplex PCR and then size-selected and purified. Paired-end sequencing of the libraries was performed with 100 bp reads on an Illumina HiSeq2000. For the original study's pipeline: SOAPnuke was used to process the raw data, with reads discarded if the reads contained adapters or uncalled bases, had a mean Phred below 15, or lacked an exact constant-primer or identifier match. COPE v1.2.5 was used to merge high-quality paired reads, and clonotypes were defined as unique nucleotide sequences. MiTCR v1.1 was used to align clonotypes to the IMGT TRBV, TRBD and TRBJ reference segments. Only V-J combinations with frequency above 0.0001, covering 99% to 99.2% of repertoires, were analysed. A TCS score was defined as the ratio of F50 (clonal expansion) to E x V (chaos), with BLOSUM62-based TCRdist applied between CDR3 peptides within each V-J. Welch's t-statistics and random forest reduced around 550 V-J features to 10 to 15, which were used in a naive Bayes classifier (R e1071). The public reads were quality trimmed at Q25 with fastp and then assembled into clones with MiXCR by TCRdb, keeping productive beta chains. Each entry is one CDR3 protein sequence, shown with its most common DNA and genes. The V and J calls were not made by the authors but by TCRdb's processing. Here the sample has hundreds of thousands of distinct CDR3 sequences; about 14% occur a single time. The top ten hold around 13% of the sample.

Measured from the cysteine to the phenylalanine, the CDR3 is 15 residues long. Only CDR3 DNA remains: 45 bases, in frame from the first base. The germline ends are 10 bases apart after V is trimmed by 0 bases and J by 0 bases. The germline V gene provides CDR1 SGDLS and CDR2 YYNGEE. The chain joins TRBV9 to TRBJ2-7, with the D segment identity uncertain. This TCR derives from a woman in her forties or fifties with Graves' ophthalmopathy. Specimen: blood. For the CDR3, the sequence is CASSVEGGSSYEQYF. The DNA is as follows: TGTGCCAGCAGCGTAGAAGGCGGAAGCTCCTACGAGCAGTACTTC.